This T cell receptor (beta chain) was sequenced during a study of technical replicates of blood from a handful of donors. Clones were read by immunoSEQ multiplex PCR, and TCRdb kept only the in-frame ones, dropping some. The sample lists roughly 79,000 clones; about 81% were seen once. V was clipped by 3 bases and J by 7 bases, with 16 bases between them. This CDR3 contains 13 residues. In germline, CDR1 is GTSNPN, CDR2 SVGIG (reference sequence). This TCR was sampled from a human donor in good health. Some clones in this sample may be carry-over from other donors' samples. The sample consisted of PBMCs. This chain connects TRBV30 to TRBJ2-7, with D tentatively TRBD2 (5 bases). This CDR3 reads CAWSPLGPGEQYF. CDR3 sequence (DNA): TGTGCCTGGAGCCCCCTTGGGCCGGGGGAGCAGTACTTC.